Here is one T cell receptor beta chain with its context. The data were obtained in a study of T-cell memory formation after mild COVID-19. TCRdb passed the 5' RACE reads through MiXCR, listing each CDR3 protein once. The top ten hold roughly 8.1% of the sample, which has about 600,000 distinct CDR3 sequences, roughly 20% seen once. This CDR3 is built from 15 residues. V was pared by 3 bases and J by 5 bases, with 8 bases of the junction left unmatched. Germline V gives CDR1 DFQATT, CDR2 SNEGSKA (reference sequence). This rearrangement joins TRBV20-1 to TRBJ2-3, with TRBD2 matching 10 bases. Sequencing was carried out using PBMCs or a T cell subset sorted from them (not recorded which). This sequence originates from an adult woman who had mild COVID-19 (a few samples of this study predate the infection). Cell type and time point are not known. CDR3 sequence reads: CSASESGGALDTQYF. The CDR3 DNA sequence: TGCAGTGCTAGTGAAAGCGGGGGGGCCTTAGATACGCAGTATTTT.